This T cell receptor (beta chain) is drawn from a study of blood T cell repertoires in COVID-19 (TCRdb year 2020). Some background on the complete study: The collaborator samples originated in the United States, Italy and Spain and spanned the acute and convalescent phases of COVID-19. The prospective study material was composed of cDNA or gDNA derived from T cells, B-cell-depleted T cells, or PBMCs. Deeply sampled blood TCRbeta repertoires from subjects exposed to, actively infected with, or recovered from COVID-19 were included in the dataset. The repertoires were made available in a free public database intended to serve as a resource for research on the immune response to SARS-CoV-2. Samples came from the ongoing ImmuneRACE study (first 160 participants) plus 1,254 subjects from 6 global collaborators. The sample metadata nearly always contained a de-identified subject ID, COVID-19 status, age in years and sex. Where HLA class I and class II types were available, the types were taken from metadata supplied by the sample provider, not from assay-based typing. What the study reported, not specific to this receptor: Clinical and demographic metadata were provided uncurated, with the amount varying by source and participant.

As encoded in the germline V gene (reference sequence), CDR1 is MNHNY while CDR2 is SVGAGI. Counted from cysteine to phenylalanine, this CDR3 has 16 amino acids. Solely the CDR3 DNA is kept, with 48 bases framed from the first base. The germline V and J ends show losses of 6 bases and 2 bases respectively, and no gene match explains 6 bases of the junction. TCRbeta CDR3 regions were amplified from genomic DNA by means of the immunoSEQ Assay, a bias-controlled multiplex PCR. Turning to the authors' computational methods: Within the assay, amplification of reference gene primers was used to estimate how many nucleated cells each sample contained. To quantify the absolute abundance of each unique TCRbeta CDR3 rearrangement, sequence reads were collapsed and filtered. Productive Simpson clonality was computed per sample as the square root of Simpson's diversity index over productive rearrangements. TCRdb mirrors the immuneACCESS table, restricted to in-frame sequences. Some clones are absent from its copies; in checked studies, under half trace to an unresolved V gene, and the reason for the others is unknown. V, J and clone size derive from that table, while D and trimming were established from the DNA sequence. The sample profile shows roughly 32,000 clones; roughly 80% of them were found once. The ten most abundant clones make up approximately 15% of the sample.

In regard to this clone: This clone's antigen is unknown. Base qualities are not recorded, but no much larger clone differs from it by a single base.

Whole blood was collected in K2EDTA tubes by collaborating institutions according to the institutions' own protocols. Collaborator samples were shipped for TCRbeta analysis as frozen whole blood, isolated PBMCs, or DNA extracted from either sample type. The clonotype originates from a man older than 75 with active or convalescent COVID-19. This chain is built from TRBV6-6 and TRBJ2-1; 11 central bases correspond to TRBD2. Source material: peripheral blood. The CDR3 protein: CASSNSGRGTYNEQFF. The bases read TGTGCCAGCAGCAATAGCGGGAGGGGTACCTACAATGAGCAGTTCTTC.